The source of this T cell receptor beta chain is a study of CXCR3-negative and CXCR3-positive naive CD8 T cells. Background on the study: Total TRB output reached 130 million to 150 million reads, about 1.5 +/- 0.3 million per library.

The CDR3 length is 17 residues. Those CD8+ T cells considered naive were CD45RO-CCR7+CD27+CD95-. Worth noting for this clonotype: The antigen is undetermined.

The study's findings and limits: Memory CD8+ cells showed much lower diversity, while both naive subsets were comparably high. Upon cryopreservation, CXCR3 expression partially decreased, and most assays used fresh PBMCs. A higher hydrophobicity marked the TRB CDR3s of CXCR3-positive naive cells versus CXCR3-negative naive cells.

Preparation of TRB cDNA libraries relied on 5' RACE carrying UMI labels. With the 5' RACE reads reprocessed, TCRdb shows one record per CDR3 protein and no DNA. Its table lists under 70,000 distinct CDR3 sequences. The gene calls are TRBV21-1 and TRBJ2-7. TRBV21-1 is marked as a pseudogene. The sequenced material came from naive CXCR3+ CD8+ T cells from blood. Subset of the sample: CD45RO-CCR7+CD27+CD95- naive CD8+ T cells expressing CXCR3 (TNR3+). This clonotype originated in a human donor in good health. Some clones in this sample may be carry-over from other donors' samples. The chain's CDR3 is CASSNRPVKQISYEQYF.